Presented here are 11 T cell receptor beta chains from one specimen sequenced in a study of CD8+ T cells in alopecia areata. Treatment indicated: oral pan-JAK inhibitor, 5-10 mg twice daily. RNA, once extracted, was reverse transcribed into cDNA for use as the sequencing template. Only in-frame clones appear in the TCRdb table, and some are missing; sequencing was by immunoSEQ multiplex PCR. The sample lists fewer than 200,000 clones, roughly 62% occurring once. Sequenced here: CD8+ T cells sorted from blood, sampled at week 24, from a patient treated with tofacitinib. Every receptor here comes from a human donor with alopecia areata.

This clone was counted a few times. The CDR3 DNA reads TGCGCCAGCAGCCAACCAGACCGGCCCCGTTCACCCCTCCACTTT. Protein: CASSQPDRPRSPLHF. This rearrangement joins TRBV4-1 to TRBJ1-6; unclear D gene. The CDR3 length is 15 residues. CDR1 is MGHRA, CDR2 YSYEKL, per germline. Trimming took 2 bases from V and 9 from J, leaving 14 bases between them.

The chain carries TRBV9 and TRBJ2-3; the match to TRBD2 covers 9 bases. The CDR3 has 16 amino acids. CDR1 is SGDLS, CDR2 YYNGEE, per germline. V gave up 2 bases and J gave up 0 bases; unmatched junction bases: 4. As DNA, the CDR3 is TGTGCCAGCAGCGTGCGGACTAGCGCTAGCACAGATACGCAGTATTTT. It yields the protein CASSVRTSASTDTQYF.

This clone was counted between two and nine times. This sequence joins TRBV9 and TRBJ2-3; 11 nucleotides line up with TRBD2. This CDR3 has 16 residues. The V gene's germline CDR1 is SGDLS and CDR2 YYNGEE. V trimming: 3 bases; J trimming: 1 base; junction bases outside the gene matches: 4. The CDR3 protein is CASSASGGSRTDTQYF. CDR3 in DNA: TGTGCCAGCAGCGCTAGCGGGGGGTCCCGCACAGATACGCAGTATTTT.

This chain connects TRBV9 to TRBJ2-3, with TRBD2 matching 10 bases. Germline trimming cut 3 bases from V and 3 bases from J; bases unmatched to any gene: 10. Germline loops: CDR1 SGDLS, CDR2 YYNGEE. The CDR3 runs to 17 residues. CDR3 nucleotide sequence: TGTGCCAGCAGCGCGAGAACAGCGGGGGGGCGGACAGATACGCAGTATTTT. Translated, it gives CASSARTAGGRTDTQYF.

The chain has TRBV9 and TRBJ2-2; D remains ambiguous. CDR1 and CDR2 (germline): SGDLS, YYNGEE. The CDR3 covers 15 residues. V was clipped by 3 bases and J by 7 bases, with 16 bases between them. The CDR3 loop reads CASSGPLRRHGELFF. The CDR3, as DNA: TGTGCCAGCAGCGGTCCCCTACGGAGACACGGGGAGCTGTTTTTT.

This chain uses TRBV29-1 with TRBJ2-2; D might be TRBD1 or TRBD2, each matching 5 bases. With 2 bases removed from V and 6 bases from J, the gap between germline ends came to 13 bases. The CDR3 length is 14 residues. The germline gives CDR1 SQVTM, CDR2 ANQGSEA. The CDR3 here is CSVEQGRRPGELFF. The DNA of the CDR3 is TGCAGCGTTGAACAGGGACGGCGCCCCGGGGAGCTGTTTTTT.

V and J are TRBV25-1 and TRBJ1-4; the D is unclear. Germline V CDR1 and CDR2: MGHDK, SYGVNS. The CDR3 loop spans 14 amino acids. Deletions cut 4 bases from V and 8 bases from J, with 14 bases between. CDR3 sequence reads: CASSGVPFSEKLFF. CDR3 sequence (DNA): TGTGCCAGCAGTGGAGTCCCCTTTTCCGAAAAACTGTTTTTT.

The chain uses TRBV29-1 and TRBJ2-2, with D maybe TRBD2 (6 bases). Trimming shortened V by 3 bases and J by 1 base, and 9 bases separated the two germline ends. The CDR3 runs to 14 residues. Germline assignment: CDR1 SQVTM and CDR2 ANQGSEA. The CDR3 sequence is CSVDRGKNTGELFF. Written as DNA, the CDR3 is TGCAGCGTTGATCGGGGGAAGAACACCGGGGAGCTGTTTTTT.

The chain is built from TRBV23-1 and TRBJ1-5; a possible D gene is TRBD1 (6 bases). TRBV23-1 is given ORF status, its function remaining uncertain. V was shortened by 1 base and J by 0 bases, with 16 bases between the two germline ends. CDR3 length: 18 amino acids. The CDR3 region has the DNA TGCGCCAGCAGTCAATGTGCGGCAGGGGTCTATAGCAATCAGCCCCAGCATTTT. As protein: CASSQCAAGVYSNQPQHF.

The chain is built from TRBV4-1 and TRBJ2-2; D might be TRBD1 or TRBD2, each matching 5 bases. Germline CDR1 reads MGHRA; CDR2 reads YSYEKL. The CDR3 sequence is 12 residues long. Trimming took 4 bases from V and 8 from J, leaving 8 bases between them. The CDR3 DNA reads TGCGCCAGCAGCCGGGGCGGGGGGGAGCTGTTTTTT. Translating it yields CASSRGGGELFF.

The genes are TRBV30 and TRBJ2-1; D possibly corresponds to TRBD2 (5 bases). Germline lookup yields CDR1 GTSNPN and CDR2 SVGIG (reference sequence). V shed 3 bases and J shed 10 bases, with 7 bases lying between them. The CDR3 covers 10 residues. The CDR3 DNA is TGTGCCTGGAGGCGGGTGGAGCAGTTCTTC. Amino acid sequence: CAWRRVEQFF.